Listed below are T cell receptor beta chains from one sample, sequenced in a study of shared clonotypes between healthy human individuals. Assay: immunoSEQ multiplex PCR; the TCRdb copy retains only in-frame clones and omits some. The sample has under 2.5 million clones, roughly 92% seen once. The sequencing input was naive CD4+ T cells from PBMCs. Receptor source: a man younger than 35 in good health. Some clones in this sample may be carry-over from other donors' samples. Each CDR3 is given with its conserved first and last residue. The order of the fields is clone size, J gene, V gene, D gene, CDR3 DNA, CDR3 protein. The D gene is left open where the match is weak. Clone size, where shown, is once, few, many, or a class for clones that have expanded.

clone size: once
J gene: TRBJ2-2
V gene: TRBV4-1
D gene: NA
CDR3 DNA: TGCGCCAGCAGCCACGAGACAGGCACCGGGGAGCTGTTTTTT
CDR3 protein: CASSHETGTGELFF

clone size: NA
J gene: TRBJ2-3
V gene: TRBV15
D gene: TRBD2
CDR3 DNA: TGTGCCACGAAGTCGGGAGGGAGCACAGATACGCAGTATTTT
CDR3 protein: CATKSGGSTDTQYF

clone size: NA
J gene: TRBJ2-7
V gene: TRBV7-2
D gene: NA
CDR3 DNA: TGTGCCAGCAGCCCCCGTGCTCCCTACGAGCAGTACTTC
CDR3 protein: CASSPRAPYEQYF

clone size: once
J gene: TRBJ1-3
V gene: TRBV27
D gene: NA
CDR3 DNA: TGTGCCAGCAGTCAAGTTGCTGGAAACACCATATATTTT
CDR3 protein: CASSQVAGNTIYF

clone size: once
J gene: TRBJ1-2
V gene: TRBV7-9
D gene: NA
CDR3 DNA: TGTGCCAGTAGCTTAAATCAGCTCTATGGCTACACCTTC
CDR3 protein: CASSLNQLYGYTF

clone size: NA
J gene: TRBJ2-7
V gene: TRBV27
D gene: NA
CDR3 DNA: TGTGCCAGCAGAGCCGGACAGAGGTTCTCCTACGAGCAGTACTTC
CDR3 protein: CASRAGQRFSYEQYF

clone size: NA
J gene: TRBJ2-5
V gene: TRBV7-9
D gene: TRBD2
CDR3 DNA: TGTGCCAGCACCCCCGGCCTAGCGGGAGTCACGGGAAAGACCCAGTACTTC
CDR3 protein: CASTPGLAGVTGKTQYF

clone size: once
J gene: TRBJ1-5
V gene: TRBV7-8
D gene: NA
CDR3 DNA: TGTGCCAGCAGCTTAGATGGTCAGCCCCAGCATTTT
CDR3 protein: CASSLDGQPQHF

clone size: NA
J gene: TRBJ1-1
V gene: TRBV18
D gene: NA
CDR3 DNA: TGTGCCAGCTCACCTTCCCGTGCGGGGAACACTGAAGCTTTCTTT
CDR3 protein: CASSPSRAGNTEAFF

clone size: NA
J gene: TRBJ2-1
V gene: TRBV20-1
D gene: TRBD2
CDR3 DNA: TGCAGTGCCATTAGCGGGAGGGGGCAGTTCTTC
CDR3 protein: CSAISGRGQFF

clone size: NA
J gene: TRBJ1-1
V gene: TRBV7-8
D gene: TRBD1
CDR3 DNA: TGTGCCAGCAGCTATGGACAGGGCAACCCTATCTTGGAAGCTTTCTTT
CDR3 protein: CASSYGQGNPILEAFF

clone size: NA
J gene: TRBJ1-1
V gene: TRBV27
D gene: NA
CDR3 DNA: TGTGCCAGCAGTTTAGTCCCGGGGAAGAACACTGAAGCTTTCTTT
CDR3 protein: CASSLVPGKNTEAFF

clone size: once
J gene: TRBJ2-7
V gene: TRBV5-1
D gene: NA
CDR3 DNA: TGCGCCAGCAGCTTGCCAGGCTACGAGCAGTACTTC
CDR3 protein: CASSLPGYEQYF

clone size: NA
J gene: TRBJ2-5
V gene: TRBV2
D gene: NA
CDR3 DNA: TGTGCCAGCGGAGGGGCTTCCCAGTACTTC
CDR3 protein: CASGGASQYF

clone size: NA
J gene: TRBJ2-1
V gene: TRBV7-9
D gene: TRBD2
CDR3 DNA: TGTGCCAGCAGCTTAGGGAGTCTAGCGGGGAACAATGAGCAGTTCTTC
CDR3 protein: CASSLGSLAGNNEQFF

clone size: NA
J gene: TRBJ2-6
V gene: TRBV19
D gene: NA
CDR3 DNA: TGTGCCAGTAAGGTTTCTGGGGCCAACGTCCTGACTTTC
CDR3 protein: CASKVSGANVLTF

clone size: NA
J gene: TRBJ2-7
V gene: TRBV5-1
D gene: TRBD1
CDR3 DNA: TGCGCCAGCAGCTTGGGAGAAAGGGGGCCCGAGCAGTACTTC
CDR3 protein: CASSLGERGPEQYF

clone size: NA
J gene: TRBJ2-3
V gene: TRBV11-2
D gene: NA
CDR3 DNA: TGTGCCAGCAGCTTAGACCAGTTCCCAGATACGCAGTATTTT
CDR3 protein: CASSLDQFPDTQYF

clone size: NA
J gene: TRBJ2-1
V gene: TRBV7-9
D gene: NA
CDR3 DNA: TGTGCCAGCAGCTTAGCTTTACCCGCAAACAATGAGCAGTTCTTC
CDR3 protein: CASSLALPANNEQFF

clone size: NA
J gene: TRBJ2-1
V gene: TRBV13
D gene: TRBD1
CDR3 DNA: TGTGCCAGCAGACTCATTGCCGGGACAGGGAATTTTAGGTCCTACAATGAGCAGTTCTTC
CDR3 protein: CASRLIAGTGNFRSYNEQFF

clone size: NA
J gene: TRBJ1-5
V gene: TRBV5-8
D gene: NA
CDR3 DNA: TGTGCCAGCAGCTTTAAGAGCTTAGGGTTCAGCCAGCCCCAGCATTTT
CDR3 protein: CASSFKSLGFSQPQHF

clone size: NA
J gene: TRBJ1-5
V gene: TRBV30
D gene: NA
CDR3 DNA: TGTGCCTGGAGCGCCACAGGATTGGGTCAGCCCCAGCATTTT
CDR3 protein: CAWSATGLGQPQHF

clone size: NA
J gene: TRBJ2-7
V gene: TRBV6-5
D gene: NA
CDR3 DNA: TGTGCCAGCGTCGGCCAGCCAGGGACCGCCGAGCAGTACTTC
CDR3 protein: CASVGQPGTAEQYF

clone size: NA
J gene: TRBJ2-7
V gene: TRBV30
D gene: TRBD1
CDR3 DNA: TGTGCCTGGACCCCGCAGGGGGCGCGGGTCAGGAACGAGCAGTACTTC
CDR3 protein: CAWTPQGARVRNEQYF

clone size: NA
J gene: TRBJ2-1
V gene: TRBV5-1
D gene: NA
CDR3 DNA: TGCGCCAGCAGCTATCGTTTAGCGGACTACAATGAGCAGTTCTTC
CDR3 protein: CASSYRLADYNEQFF

clone size: NA
J gene: TRBJ1-1
V gene: TRBV28
D gene: NA
CDR3 DNA: TGTGCCAGCAGCCCGGGGGTCGCCGGGAGGACTGAAGCTTTCTTT
CDR3 protein: CASSPGVAGRTEAFF

clone size: NA
J gene: TRBJ2-2
V gene: TRBV7-3
D gene: TRBD2
CDR3 DNA: TGTGCCAGCAGCCTGCAGGGAATAGCGGGAGCTGGGGAGCTGTTTTTT
CDR3 protein: CASSLQGIAGAGELFF

clone size: NA
J gene: TRBJ2-5
V gene: TRBV19
D gene: NA
CDR3 DNA: TGTGCCAGTAGTATAGGCAGGAACCAAGAGACCCAGTACTTC
CDR3 protein: CASSIGRNQETQYF

clone size: NA
J gene: TRBJ1-4
V gene: TRBV7-2
D gene: NA
CDR3 DNA: TGTGCCAGCAGCTTAGGGGGTTCTAATGAAAAACTGTTTTTT
CDR3 protein: CASSLGGSNEKLFF

clone size: NA
J gene: TRBJ1-3
V gene: TRBV18
D gene: NA
CDR3 DNA: TGTGCCAGCTCATCAACAACAAGTAGCGGAAACACCATATATTTT
CDR3 protein: CASSSTTSSGNTIYF